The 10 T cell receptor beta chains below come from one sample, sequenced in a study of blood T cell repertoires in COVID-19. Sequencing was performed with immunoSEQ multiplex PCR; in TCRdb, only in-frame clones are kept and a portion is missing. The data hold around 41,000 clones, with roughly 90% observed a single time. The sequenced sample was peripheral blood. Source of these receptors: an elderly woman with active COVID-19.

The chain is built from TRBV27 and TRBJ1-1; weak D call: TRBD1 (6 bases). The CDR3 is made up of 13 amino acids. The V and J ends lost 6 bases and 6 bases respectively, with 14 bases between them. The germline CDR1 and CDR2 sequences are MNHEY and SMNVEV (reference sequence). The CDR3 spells CASRVTGLSEAFF. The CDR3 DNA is TGTGCCAGCAGGGTAACAGGGTTGTCTGAAGCTTTCTTT.

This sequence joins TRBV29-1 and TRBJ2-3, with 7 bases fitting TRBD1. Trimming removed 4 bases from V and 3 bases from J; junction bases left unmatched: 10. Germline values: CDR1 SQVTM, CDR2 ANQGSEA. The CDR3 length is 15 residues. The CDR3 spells CSVGGGRGLTDTQYF. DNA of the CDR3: TGCAGCGTTGGGGGCGGCAGGGGGTTGACAGATACGCAGTATTTT.

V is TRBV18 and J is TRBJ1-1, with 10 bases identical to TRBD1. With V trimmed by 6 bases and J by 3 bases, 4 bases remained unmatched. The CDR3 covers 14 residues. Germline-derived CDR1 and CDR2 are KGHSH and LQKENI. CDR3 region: CASSWDRGHTEAFF. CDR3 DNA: TGTGCCAGCTCTTGGGACAGGGGACACACTGAAGCTTTCTTT.

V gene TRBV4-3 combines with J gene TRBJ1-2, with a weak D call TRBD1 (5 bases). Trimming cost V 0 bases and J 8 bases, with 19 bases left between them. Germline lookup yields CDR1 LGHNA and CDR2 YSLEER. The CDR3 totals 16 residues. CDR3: CASSQDIGGGGRGYTF. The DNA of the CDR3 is TGCGCCAGCAGCCAAGATATTGGTGGGGGAGGTAGGGGCTACACCTTC.

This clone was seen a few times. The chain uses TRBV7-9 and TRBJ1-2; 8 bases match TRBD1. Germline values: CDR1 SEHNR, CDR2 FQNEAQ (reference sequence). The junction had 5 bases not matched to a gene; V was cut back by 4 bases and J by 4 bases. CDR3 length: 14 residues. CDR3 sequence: CASSSGQDSYGYTF. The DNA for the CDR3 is TGTGCCAGCAGCTCGGGACAGGACAGCTATGGCTACACCTTC.

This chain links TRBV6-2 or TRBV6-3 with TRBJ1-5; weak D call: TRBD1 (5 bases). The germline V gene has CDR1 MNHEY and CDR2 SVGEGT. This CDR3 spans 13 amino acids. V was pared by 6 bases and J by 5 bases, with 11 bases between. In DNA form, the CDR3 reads TGTGCCAGCAGCCGCGACAGATATCAGCCCCAGCATTTT. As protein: CASSRDRYQPQHF.

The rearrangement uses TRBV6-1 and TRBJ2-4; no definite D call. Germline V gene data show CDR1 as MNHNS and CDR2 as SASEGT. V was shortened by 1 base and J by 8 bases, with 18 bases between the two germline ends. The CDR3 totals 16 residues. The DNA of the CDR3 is TGTGCCAGCAGTGAAGGAATTACGGAGATGGAGCACATTCAGTACTTC. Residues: CASSEGITEMEHIQYF.

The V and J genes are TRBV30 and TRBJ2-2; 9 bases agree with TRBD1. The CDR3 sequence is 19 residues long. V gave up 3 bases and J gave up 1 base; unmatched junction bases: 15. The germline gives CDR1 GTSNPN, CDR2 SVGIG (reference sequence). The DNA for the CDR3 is TGTGCCTGGAGCCCTCCGGGACAGGGACCGATAATGAACACCGGGGAGCTGTTTTTT. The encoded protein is CAWSPPGQGPIMNTGELFF.

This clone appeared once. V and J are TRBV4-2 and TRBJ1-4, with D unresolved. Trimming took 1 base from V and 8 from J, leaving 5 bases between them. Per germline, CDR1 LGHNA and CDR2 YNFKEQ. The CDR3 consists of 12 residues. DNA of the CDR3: TGTGCCAGCAGCCAAGTCCGGGAAAAACTGTTTTTT. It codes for CASSQVREKLFF.

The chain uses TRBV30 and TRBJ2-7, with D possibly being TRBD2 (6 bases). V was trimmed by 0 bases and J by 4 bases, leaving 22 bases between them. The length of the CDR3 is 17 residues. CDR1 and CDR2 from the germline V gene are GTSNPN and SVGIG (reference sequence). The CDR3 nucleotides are TGTGCCTGGAGTGTATTCGGCCACAACGGGGGTCGTTACGAGCAGTACTTC. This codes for CAWSVFGHNGGRYEQYF.